The text below deals with one T cell receptor beta chain. This specimen belongs to a study of CD8 T cells in Susac syndrome. Overall study context: Blood was drawn from patients with Susac syndrome. At that point, they were therapy-naive, on corticosteroids, or on intravenous immunoglobulin alone.

The RNA input was roughly 0.45 to 1 ug, and it was reverse transcribed with random hexamers. TCRdb re-derived calls from the immunoSEQ multiplex PCR reads in MiXCR, one entry per CDR3 protein. The repertoire holds tens of thousands of distinct CDR3 sequences, 85% to 95% seen once, with about 0.3% in the top ten. CDR1 and CDR2 (germline): SGHAT, FQNNGV. V was shortened by 5 bases and J by 0 bases, with 11 bases between the two germline ends. CDR3 length equals 15 residues. From blood CD8+ and CD4+ T cells, TCR beta sequences were generated. Patients with Susac syndrome met diagnostic criteria that were recently defined for definite or probable disease.

Sequencing input: CD4+ T cells from PBMCs. The V call is TRBV11-2, the J call TRBJ2-1; the D gene is possibly TRBD2 (5 bases). This TCR was sampled from a human donor with Susac syndrome. In DNA form, the CDR3 reads TGTGCCAGCAGCGAGGGAGTGAGCTCCTACAATGAGCAGTTCTTC. Translated, it gives CASSEGVSSYNEQFF.